This T cell receptor (beta chain) was captured by sequencing in a study of CD8+ T cells in alopecia areata. Sequencing used cDNA as its template, made by extracting RNA and reverse transcribing it. This table comes from immunoSEQ multiplex PCR, and its TCRdb copy is limited to in-frame clones, with some not included. The sample holds roughly 180,000 clones, 50% to 60% seen once. Treatment specified: oral pan-JAK inhibitor, 5-10 mg twice daily. The germline V and J ends were trimmed by 4 bases and 2 bases, with 10 bases remaining between them. Germline CDR1 reads SGHRS; CDR2 reads YFSETQ. This CDR3 comprises 14 residues.

This chain joins TRBV5-1 and TRBJ1-5, with no clear D. The material was CD4+ T cells sorted from blood, obtained at week 4, from a patient treated with tofacitinib. The receptor's source is a human donor with alopecia areata. The CDR3 DNA reads TGCGCCAGCAGCCCGGATCGGGGCAATCAGCCCCAGCATTTT. Translating it yields CASSPDRGNQPQHF.